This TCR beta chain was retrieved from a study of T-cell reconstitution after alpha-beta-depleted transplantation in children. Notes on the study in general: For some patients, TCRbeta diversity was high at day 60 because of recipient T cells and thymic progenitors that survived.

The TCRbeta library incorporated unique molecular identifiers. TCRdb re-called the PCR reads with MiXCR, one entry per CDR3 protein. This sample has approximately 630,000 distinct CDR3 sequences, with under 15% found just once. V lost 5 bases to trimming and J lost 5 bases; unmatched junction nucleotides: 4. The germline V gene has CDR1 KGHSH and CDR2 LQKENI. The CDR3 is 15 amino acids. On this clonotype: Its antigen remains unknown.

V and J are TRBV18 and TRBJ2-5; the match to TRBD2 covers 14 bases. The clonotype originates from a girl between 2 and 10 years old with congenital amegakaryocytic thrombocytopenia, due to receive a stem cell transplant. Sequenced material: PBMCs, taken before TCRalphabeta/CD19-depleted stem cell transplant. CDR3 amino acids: CASSAGLAGDETQYF. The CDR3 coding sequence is TGTGCCAGCTCAGCGGGACTAGCGGGAGATGAGACCCAGTACTTC.